These 16 T cell receptor beta chains originate from one sample sequenced in a study of spatial heterogeneity in lung cancer. In TCRdb, the 5' RACE reads were re-called with MiXCR into one record per CDR3 protein. The sample records about 95,000 distinct CDR3 sequences, 7% to 9% being singletons. Indicated time point: sample taken at primary tumor resection. The input material, whole RNA from tumor, nontumor lung or frozen PBMC, was sequenced unsorted. The sample here was PBMCs, taken at surgery. Source of these receptors: a male donor with early-stage non-small cell lung cancer.

The V and J genes are TRBV29-1 and TRBJ2-3, with D uncertain. This CDR3 spans 13 amino acids. Between the trimmed V and J ends, which lost 1 base and 5 bases, there was a span of 10 bases. Germline CDR1 is SQVTM and CDR2 is ANQGSEA. In DNA form, the CDR3 reads TGCAGCGTTGAAGGCGGCTATGGAGATACGCAGTATTTT. This translates into CSVEGGYGDTQYF.

The chain employs TRBV28 and TRBJ2-3; weak D call: TRBD2 (6 bases). CDR3 size: 15 residues. The V and J ends lost 6 bases and 1 base respectively, with 14 bases between them. The germline gives CDR1 MDHEN, CDR2 SYDVKM. In DNA, the CDR3 is TGTGCCAGCAGCAACGGCGGGATCCGCACAGATACGCAGTATTTT. It is translated as CASSNGGIRTDTQYF. Using reference TRBV28 and TRBJ2-3 for the parts outside the CDR3, the full variable domain is DVKVTQSSRYLVKRTGEKVFLECVQDMDHENMFWYRQDPGLGLRLIYFSYDVKMKEKGDIPEGYSVSREKKERFSLILESASTNQTSMYLCASSNGGIRTDTQYFGPGTRLTVL.

This clonotype was detected many times. V is TRBV10-1 and J is TRBJ2-7; possibly TRBD1 for D (5 bases). Germline CDR1 WNHNN, CDR2 SYGVQD (reference sequence). Between the trimmed V and J ends, which lost 4 bases and 3 bases, there was a span of 13 bases. This CDR3 has 14 residues. The CDR3 protein is CASSGPDSRYEQYF. In DNA form, the CDR3 reads TGCGCCAGCAGTGGGCCCGACAGCCGCTACGAGCAGTACTTC.

The chain uses TRBV6-1 and TRBJ2-3, with TRBD2 identical over 13 bases. This CDR3 is built from 17 residues. J lost 1 base, V lost 4 bases, and 5 bases had no gene match. Germline V gives CDR1 MNHNS, CDR2 SASEGT. CDR3 in DNA: TGTGCCAGCAGTGGGATCGGGACTAGCGGGGGCACAGATACGCAGTATTTT. This encodes CASSGIGTSGGTDTQYF.

This clonotype occurred a few times. The V call is TRBV29-1, the J call TRBJ1-1; tentatively, D is TRBD1 (5 bases). Germline CDR1 reads SQVTM; CDR2 reads ANQGSEA. Trimming cost V 2 bases and J 2 bases, with 9 bases left between them. This CDR3 has 13 residues. In DNA form, the CDR3 reads TGCAGCGTTGAAAGGGACGGAAACACTGAAGCTTTCTTT. As protein: CSVERDGNTEAFF.

This clonotype showed up just a few times. The CDR3 is CASSSLPGTGRFHF. The CDR3 DNA reads as TGTGCCAGCAGCAGCTTACCCGGGACAGGGCGTTTTCATTTT. V is TRBV7-2 and J is TRBJ1-5; 9 bases are shared with TRBD1. The trim removed 5 bases at V and 16 bases at J, leaving 15 bases unmatched. This CDR3 spans 14 amino acids. The germline CDR1 and CDR2 sequences are SGHTA and FQGNSA.

This clonotype was counted many times. CDR3 in amino acids: CASSEDHFTGELFF. The CDR3 DNA reads as TGTGCCAGCAGTGAAGACCATTTCACCGGGGAGCTGTTTTTT. This chain joins TRBV2 and TRBJ2-2; unclear D gene. The CDR3 has 14 amino acids. Germline V CDR1 and CDR2: SNHLY, FYNNEI. Trimming removed 1 base from V and 4 bases from J, with 7 bases in between.

Relative to its sample, this clonotype is medium-sized (0.01 to 0.1%). The chain is built from TRBV29-1 and TRBJ2-7, with TRBD1 as a possible D gene (5 bases). With 5 bases removed from V and 2 bases from J, the gap between germline ends came to 13 bases. Germline V gene sequence: CDR1 SQVTM, CDR2 ANQGSEA. The CDR3 covers 13 residues. The CDR3 is CSVSLSDTYEQYF. The CDR3 bases are TGCAGCGTTTCGTTATCGGACACCTACGAGCAGTACTTC.

This clonotype was detected many times. This chain uses TRBV20-1 with TRBJ2-7; TRBD1 is a possible D gene (5 bases). This CDR3 region has 14 residues. V dropped 0 bases and J dropped 6 bases, with 15 bases sitting between them. Germline CDR1 is DFQATT and CDR2 is SNEGSKA (reference sequence). The DNA of the CDR3 is TGCAGTGCTAGAGATAGCTACAGGCCGCGCGAGCAGTACTTC. Its protein product is CSARDSYRPREQYF.

This clonotype was seen ten or more times. The chain has TRBV20-1 and TRBJ1-1; 7 positions agree with TRBD1. Per the germline V gene, CDR1 is DFQATT and CDR2 is SNEGSKA (reference sequence). The CDR3 loop spans 11 amino acids. The CDR3 coding sequence is TGCACTTGGACAGGGAACACTGAAGCTTTCTTT. Its protein is CTWTGNTEAFF.

The V call is TRBV10-3, the J call TRBJ2-3, with D perhaps TRBD1 (6 bases). The CDR3 covers 13 residues. Germline V lookup: CDR1 ENHRY, CDR2 SYGVKD. V gave up 4 bases and J gave up 1 base, with 6 bases separating them. The CDR3 loop is CAISGQGTDTQYF. CDR3 DNA: TGTGCCATCAGTGGACAGGGCACAGATACGCAGTATTTT.

This clonotype was found a few times. The CDR3, as DNA: TGCAGTGCCCAAACAGATACGCAGTATTTT. It translates to CSAQTDTQYF. J is TRBJ2-3 and V is TRBV20-1; D is undetermined. The V end was cut by 6 bases, the J end by 3 bases, with 4 bases between. The germline V gene has CDR1 DFQATT and CDR2 SNEGSKA (reference sequence). The CDR3 has 10 residues.

As regards this clonotype: A read error may be the cause here, since a much bigger clone is one base away. CDR3 sequence: CASSFRNTEAFF. Written as DNA, the CDR3 is TGTGCCAGCAGTTTTAGGAACACTGAAGCTTTCTTT. This chain connects TRBV28 to TRBJ1-1; D is undetermined. Trimming pared 3 bases from V and 1 base from J, leaving 3 bases between. CDR3 length: 12 residues. Germline V gene lookup returns CDR1 MDHEN and CDR2 SYDVKM.

This clonotype has a count of ten or more. The chain uses TRBV29-1 and TRBJ2-7; TRBD1 or TRBD2 may be the D gene (5 bases each). Germline V lookup: CDR1 SQVTM, CDR2 ANQGSEA. CDR3 length equals 13 residues. Trimming took 3 bases from V and 0 from J, leaving 9 bases between them. The CDR3 protein is CSVDRDGSYEQYF. The CDR3 DNA sequence: TGCAGCGTTGATAGGGACGGCTCCTACGAGCAGTACTTC.

This clonotype occurred many times. The chain uses TRBV23-1 and TRBJ2-7, with a tentative D call TRBD1 (6 bases). TRBV23-1 is filed as an ORF, its function uncertain. This CDR3 comprises 14 residues. The V and J ends lost 0 bases and 0 bases respectively, with 6 bases between them. DNA for the CDR3: TGCGCCAGCAGTCAATCGGACAGCTCCTACGAGCAGTACTTC. It encodes CASSQSDSSYEQYF.

The V gene is TRBV6-1, the J gene TRBJ2-3; either TRBD1 or TRBD2 may supply D (5 bases each). V dropped 7 bases and J dropped 5 bases, with 16 bases sitting between them. CDR1 and CDR2 (germline): MNHNS, SASEGT. The CDR3 is 14 residues long. The CDR3 reads CASTEGTDRDTQYF. As DNA, the CDR3 is TGTGCCAGCACAGAGGGGACCGACAGAGATACGCAGTATTTT.